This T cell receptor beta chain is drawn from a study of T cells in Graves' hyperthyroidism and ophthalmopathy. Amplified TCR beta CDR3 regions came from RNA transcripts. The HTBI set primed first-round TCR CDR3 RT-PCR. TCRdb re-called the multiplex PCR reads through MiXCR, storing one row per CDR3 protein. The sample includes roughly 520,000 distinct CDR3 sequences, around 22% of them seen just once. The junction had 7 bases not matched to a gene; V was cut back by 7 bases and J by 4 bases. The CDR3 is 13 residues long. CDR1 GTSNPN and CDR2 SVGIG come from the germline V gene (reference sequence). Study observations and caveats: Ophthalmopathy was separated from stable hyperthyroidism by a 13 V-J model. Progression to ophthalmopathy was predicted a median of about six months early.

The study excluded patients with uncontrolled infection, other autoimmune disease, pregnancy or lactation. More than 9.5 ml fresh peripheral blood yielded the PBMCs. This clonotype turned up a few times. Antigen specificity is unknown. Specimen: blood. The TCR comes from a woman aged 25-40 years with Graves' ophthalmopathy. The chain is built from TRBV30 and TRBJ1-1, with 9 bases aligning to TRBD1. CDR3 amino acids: CALTRDRATEAFF. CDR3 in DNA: TGTGCCTTGACCCGGGACAGGGCCACTGAAGCTTTCTTT.